This TCR beta chain comes out of a study of blood T cell repertoires in COVID-19. Profiled with immunoSEQ multiplex PCR; TCRdb holds only in-frame clones, not every one. This sample carries 200,000 to 250,000 clones, over 80% of them seen once, and the ten largest clones take 5% to 8%. The germline V and J ends were trimmed by 5 bases and 4 bases, with 11 bases remaining between them. Germline CDR1 and CDR2: SGHVS and FQNEAQ. CDR3 length: 14 amino acids. Sequenced sample: peripheral blood. The genes are TRBV7-8 and TRBJ1-4; tentatively, D is TRBD1 (6 bases). The origin of this receptor is a woman aged 60-75 years with active or convalescent COVID-19. The CDR3 protein is CASSIRDNNEKLFF. CDR3 bases: TGTGCCAGCAGCATCCGGGACAATAATGAAAAACTGTTTTTT.